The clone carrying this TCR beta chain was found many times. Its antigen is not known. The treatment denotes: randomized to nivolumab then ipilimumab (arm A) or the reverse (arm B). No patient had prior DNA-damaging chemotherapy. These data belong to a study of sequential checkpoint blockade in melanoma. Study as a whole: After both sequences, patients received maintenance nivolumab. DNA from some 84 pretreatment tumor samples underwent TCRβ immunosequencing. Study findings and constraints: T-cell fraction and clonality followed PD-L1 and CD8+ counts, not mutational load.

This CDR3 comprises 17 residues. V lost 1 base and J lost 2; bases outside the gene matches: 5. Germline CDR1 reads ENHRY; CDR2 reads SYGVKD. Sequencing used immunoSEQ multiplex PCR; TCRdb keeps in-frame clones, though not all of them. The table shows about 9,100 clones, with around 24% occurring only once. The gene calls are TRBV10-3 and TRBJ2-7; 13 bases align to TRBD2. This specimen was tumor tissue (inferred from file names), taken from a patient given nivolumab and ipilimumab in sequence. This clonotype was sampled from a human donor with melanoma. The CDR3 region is CAISELGTSGTTYEQYF. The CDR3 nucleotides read TGTGCCATCAGTGAGTTGGGGACTAGCGGGACCACCTACGAGCAGTACTTC.